This passage covers 8 T cell receptor beta chains from one sample sequenced in a study of shared clonotypes between healthy human individuals. Selected positively for CCR7 and CD45RO-negative, naive CD8 cells excluded terminally differentiated effector memory CD45RA+ cells. Sequenced by immunoSEQ multiplex PCR; TCRdb stores in-frame clones only, minus some. Of around 650,000 clones detected, 95% to 97% appear once; the ten largest clones hold less than 0.13%. The sequenced material came from naive CD8+ T cells sorted from blood. All receptors come from a woman under 40 in good health.

This rearrangement joins TRBV11-2 to TRBJ2-7; no firm D call. There are 13 residues in the CDR3. Trimming pared 5 bases from V and 4 bases from J, leaving 12 bases between. Germline CDR1 SGHAT, CDR2 FQNNGV. The DNA of the CDR3 is TGTGCCAGCAGCCTTGAAGGTCTATACGAGCAGTACTTC. Translation gives CASSLEGLYEQYF.

This rearrangement joins TRBV5-1 to TRBJ1-2; D uncertain. Germline-derived CDR1 and CDR2 are SGHRS and YFSETQ. The CDR3 is made up of 13 amino acids. Between the trimmed V and J ends, which lost 1 base and 2 bases, there was a span of 6 bases. CDR3 sequence reads: CASSLRVNYGYTF. In DNA, the CDR3 is TGCGCCAGCAGCTTGAGGGTAAACTATGGCTACACCTTC.

The chain uses TRBV7-9 and TRBJ2-3; TRBD2 aligns across 7 bases. V was clipped by 2 bases and J by 8 bases; unmatched bases: 7. The CDR3 has 14 residues. CDR1 is SEHNR, CDR2 FQNEAQ, per germline (reference sequence). CDR3 residues: CASSLSREAGTQYF. CDR3 in DNA: TGTGCCAGCAGCTTATCTCGGGAGGCTGGTACGCAGTATTTT.

This chain connects TRBV7-6 to TRBJ2-7; TRBD1 matches 7 bases. The germline V gene has CDR1 SGHVS and CDR2 FNYEAQ. This CDR3 is built from 16 residues. V lost 5 bases and J lost 5; bases outside the gene matches: 15. CDR3 in amino acids: CASSQREGGLVDEQYF. The CDR3 DNA follows: TGTGCCAGCAGCCAGAGGGAAGGGGGCCTGGTCGACGAGCAGTACTTC.

This chain uses TRBV28 with TRBJ2-3; 15 bases match TRBD2. Germline CDR1 is MDHEN and CDR2 is SYDVKM. Trimming took 6 bases from V and 4 from J; bases not matched to a gene: 14. This CDR3 spans 19 amino acids. CDR3 sequence (DNA): TGTGCCAGCAGAACATATCGCATCGGACTAGCGGGAGGGCCAGATACGCAGTATTTT. Residues: CASRTYRIGLAGGPDTQYF. The variable domain in full, with the rest retrieved from reference TRBV28 and TRBJ2-3, is DVKVTQSSRYLVKRTGEKVFLECVQDMDHENMFWYRQDPGLGLRLIYFSYDVKMKEKGDIPEGYSVSREKKERFSLILESASTNQTSMYLCASRTYRIGLAGGPDTQYFGPGTRLTVL.

The chain links TRBV4-1 to TRBJ2-7; D is possibly TRBD2 (5 bases). V shed 3 bases and J shed 2 bases, with 14 bases lying between them. The CDR3 spans 15 residues. CDR1 and CDR2 from the germline V gene are MGHRA and YSYEKL. The CDR3 here is CASSQRASGPYEQYF. The DNA of the CDR3 is TGCGCCAGCAGCCAGCGTGCCAGCGGTCCCTACGAGCAGTACTTC.

As concerns this clone: The same CDR3 is also encoded by other DNA sequences in this sample. This chain joins TRBV27 and TRBJ2-1; TRBD2 matches 13 bases. Losses at the gene ends were 7 bases for V and 5 bases for J; bases not matched to a gene: 5. Germline assignment: CDR1 MNHEY and CDR2 SMNVEV (reference sequence). This CDR3 comprises 15 residues. The CDR3, as DNA: TGTGCCAGCACCCCCGGGACTAGCGGGAACAATGAGCAGTTCTTC. It specifies CASTPGTSGNNEQFF.

The chain joins TRBV11-2 to TRBJ2-7, with D perhaps TRBD2 (5 bases). The V and J ends lost 6 bases and 5 bases respectively, with 14 bases between them. Germline assignment: CDR1 SGHAT and CDR2 FQNNGV. The CDR3 has 13 residues. The DNA of the CDR3 is TGTGCCAGCAGAGAGACTATAATTGACGAGCAGTACTTC. Residues: CASRETIIDEQYF. The whole variable domain, filled in from reference TRBV11-2 and TRBJ2-7, reads EAGVAQSPRYKIIEKRQSVAFWCNPISGHATLYWYQQILGQGPKLLIQFQNNGVVDDSQLPKDRFSAERLKGVDSTLKIQPAKLEDSAVYLCASRETIIDEQYFGPGTRLTVT.